The 9 T cell receptor beta chains presented below share a single source sample, sequenced in a study of regulatory T cells in long-lasting Graves disease. iRepertoire HTBI primers and Arm-PCR of CDR3 regions built TCR beta libraries. In TCRdb, the multiplex PCR reads were re-called with MiXCR into one record per CDR3 protein. The table has 500,000 or so distinct CDR3 sequences, roughly 17% seen once. Time point indicated: newly diagnosed GD, antithyroid drugs for less than 3 months. Preparation of the TCR library used RNA extracted from PBMCs. The same data also contributed to another study, on T cells in Graves' hyperthyroidism and ophthalmopathy.

This specimen was peripheral blood mononuclear cells (PBMCs), taken at new diagnosis, from a patient treated with antithyroid drugs. These receptors were collected from a man aged 40-50 years with Graves disease.

This clonotype was seen at least ten times. The chain employs TRBV30 and TRBJ1-6; D call uncertain. The CDR3 spans 13 residues. Per germline, CDR1 GTSNPN and CDR2 SVGIG (reference sequence). Trimming pared 2 bases from V and 7 bases from J, leaving 9 bases between. CDR3 bases: TGTGCCTGGAGTCAGGCCGCCAATTCACCCCTCCACTTT. It is translated as CAWSQAANSPLHF.

This clonotype was recorded at least ten times. The J gene is TRBJ1-5, the V gene TRBV20-1; possibly TRBD1 for D (6 bases). Germline V lookup: CDR1 DFQATT, CDR2 SNEGSKA (reference sequence). This CDR3 is built from 14 residues. V was clipped by 6 bases and J by 4 bases, with 16 bases between them. CDR3: CSASSGTNNQPQHF. The CDR3 DNA follows: TGCAGTGCCTCCTCCGGGACAAATAATCAGCCCCAGCATTTT.

This clonotype was detected only a few times. The V call is TRBV5-6, the J call TRBJ2-7; tentatively, D is TRBD2 (6 bases). The CDR3 runs to 14 residues. V was trimmed by 5 bases and J by 7 bases, leaving 19 bases between them. Germline CDR1 SGHDT, CDR2 YYEEEE. The CDR3 nucleotides are TGTGCCAGCAGTCGGGACCGGGGACTCAGGGAGCAGTACTTC. Amino acid sequence: CASSRDRGLREQYF.

This clonotype was recorded at least ten times. The chain joins TRBV6-2 or TRBV6-3 to TRBJ2-3; D not resolved. V shed 0 bases and J shed 5 bases, with 3 bases lying between them. In germline, CDR1 is MNHEY, CDR2 SVGEGT. The CDR3 is 12 amino acids. DNA of the CDR3: TGTGCCAGCAGTTACTCGATAGATACGCAGTATTTT. This gives the protein CASSYSIDTQYF.

This clonotype has at least ten counts. CDR3 amino acids: CASSRGGSTDTQYF. CDR3 DNA sequence: TGTGCCAGCAGCAGGGGCGGAAGCACAGATACGCAGTATTTT. The chain links TRBV28 to TRBJ2-3, with a possible D match to TRBD1 (6 bases). This CDR3 region has 14 residues. The germline V gene encodes CDR1 MDHEN and CDR2 SYDVKM. Trimming cost V 6 bases and J 0 bases, with 10 bases left between them.

This chain uses TRBV7-3 with TRBJ2-1; D might be TRBD1 (6 bases). The CDR3 consists of 12 residues. The germline CDR1 and CDR2 sequences are SGHTA and FQGTGA. V was pared by 4 bases and J by 8 bases, with 9 bases between. CDR3 nucleotide sequence: TGTGCCAGCAGCTCAACAGGGTATGAGCAGTTCTTC. Protein product: CASSSTGYEQFF.

There are many counts of this clonotype. This chain links TRBV12-3 or TRBV12-4 with TRBJ2-5, with TRBD2 matching 8 bases. The end of the DNA fits TRBJ2-1 better, so the J call may be wrong. The CDR3 has 15 amino acids. The CDR3 DNA reads as TGTGCCAGCAGCATCAGCGGGAGACCTTACAATGAGCAGTTCTTC. The encoded protein is CASSISGRPYNEQFF.

This clonotype was recorded at least ten times. The chain recombines TRBV5-1 with TRBJ2-7, with a possible D match to TRBD1 (6 bases). V was trimmed by 0 bases and J by 3 bases, leaving 10 bases between them. The CDR3 runs to 14 residues. Germline loops: CDR1 SGHRS, CDR2 YFSETQ. The CDR3: CASSLVDSNYEQYF. In nucleotides, the CDR3 is TGCGCCAGCAGCTTGGTGGACAGCAACTACGAGCAGTACTTC.

The table lists this clonotype with many counts. The CDR3 spells CASLSQLQGNNQPQHF. CDR3 coding DNA: TGTGCCAGCCTCTCCCAGTTGCAGGGGAACAATCAGCCCCAGCATTTT. This sequence joins TRBV28 and TRBJ1-5; possibly TRBD1 for D (6 bases). The CDR3 runs to 16 residues. Per germline, CDR1 MDHEN and CDR2 SYDVKM. The V gene lost 8 bases and the J gene lost 3 bases, with 20 bases spanning the gap.